The rows below give T cell receptor beta chains drawn from one sample of a study of blood T cell repertoires in COVID-19. The method was immunoSEQ multiplex PCR; TCRdb's version includes in-frame clones alone and lacks a portion of them. Of 220,000 or so clones listed, 80% to 85% were seen once; the top ten hold 3% to 3.5%. Specimen: peripheral blood. The receptors were gathered from a woman aged 30 to 39 who had recovered from COVID-19. CDR3s include the opening cysteine and the closing phenylalanine or tryptophan. The D gene is left open where the match is weak. Only some rows state a clone size, as once, few, many or a class for expanded clones.

clone size	D gene	CDR3 length	J gene	V gene	CDR3 protein	CDR3 DNA
once	NA	19	TRBJ2-7	TRBV27	CASSSTTGKTPVSSYEQYF	TGTGCCAGCAGTTCGACGACAGGAAAAACACCCGTTTCTTCCTACGAGCAGTACTTC
NA	TRBD1	19	TRBJ1-1	TRBV5-1	CASSLVTQDRLGGNTEAFF	TGCGCCAGCAGCTTGGTGACACAGGACAGGCTAGGGGGGAACACTGAAGCTTTCTTT
NA	NA	14	TRBJ1-3	TRBV28	CASSGGYSGNTIYF	TGTGCCAGCTCCGGCGGTTACTCTGGAAACACCATATATTTT
NA	NA	15	TRBJ1-1	TRBV28	CASSPSTDMNTEAFF	TGTGCCAGCAGTCCTTCGACAGATATGAACACTGAAGCTTTCTTT
few	TRBD2	19	TRBJ2-7	TRBV5-1	CASSLAGLAGGLRTYEQYF	TGCGCCAGCAGCTTGGCCGGACTAGCGGGAGGGCTAAGAACCTACGAGCAGTACTTC
once	TRBD1	19	TRBJ1-1	TRBV13	CASSSTPGQESVGYTEAFF	TGTGCCAGCAGCTCGACCCCAGGACAGGAATCGGTAGGGTACACTGAAGCTTTCTTT
NA	TRBD2	16	TRBJ2-6	TRBV18	CASSPVAGAGANVLTF	TGTGCCAGCTCACCAGTGGCGGGGGCTGGGGCCAACGTCCTGACTTTC
NA	NA	16	TRBJ2-6	TRBV12-5	CASAPKGGSGANVLTF	TGTGCTAGTGCCCCGAAAGGGGGCTCTGGGGCCAACGTCCTGACTTTC
NA	NA	14	TRBJ2-1	TRBV5-5	CASSGAWGPNEQFF	TGTGCCAGCAGCGGAGCCTGGGGGCCGAATGAGCAGTTCTTC
NA	NA	17	TRBJ1-5	TRBV4-2	CASSQEPSFSGGQPQHF	TGTGCCAGCAGCCAGGAACCTTCTTTCAGTGGCGGTCAGCCCCAGCATTTT
NA	NA	14	TRBJ1-1	TRBV2	CASSGPGGRTEAFF	TGTGCCAGCAGTGGTCCCGGGGGACGGACTGAAGCTTTCTTT
NA	NA	14	TRBJ1-5	TRBV10-3	CAIGPGSGNQPQHF	TGTGCCATCGGTCCCGGGTCGGGCAATCAGCCCCAGCATTTT
many	NA	13	TRBJ1-1	TRBV7-9	CASTGQPNTEAFF	TGTGCCAGCACCGGACAGCCGAACACTGAAGCTTTCTTT
NA	NA	13	TRBJ2-2	TRBV10-3	CAITQGNTGELFF	TGTGCCATCACCCAGGGAAACACCGGGGAGCTGTTTTTT
NA	TRBD2	15	TRBJ2-7	TRBV28	CASRPGTSAGREQYF	TGTGCCAGCAGGCCCGGGACTAGCGCCGGACGCGAGCAGTACTTC
few	TRBD2	14	TRBJ2-1	TRBV6-4	CASSGLAGNNEQFF	TGTGCCAGCAGCGGACTAGCGGGGAACAATGAGCAGTTCTTC
once	NA	12	TRBJ1-4	TRBV6-5	CASSYAGKKLFF	TGTGCCAGCAGTTACGCGGGGAAAAAACTGTTTTTT
NA	TRBD1	15	TRBJ1-5	TRBV7-2	CASSYRTGSNQPQHF	TGTGCCAGCAGCTACAGGACAGGAAGCAATCAGCCCCAGCATTTT
NA	NA	14	TRBJ1-2	TRBV27	CASSPIGESNGYTF	TGTGCCAGCAGTCCGATCGGGGAGTCAAATGGCTACACCTTC
few	NA	16	TRBJ2-3	TRBV21-1	CASSTRTSARTDTQYF	TGTGCCAGCAGCACCCGCACTAGCGCCCGCACAGATACGCAGTATTTT
NA	TRBD1	13	TRBJ1-2	TRBV24-1	CATSVDRAYGYTF	TGTGCCACCAGTGTCGACAGGGCCTATGGCTACACCTTC
few	NA	14	TRBJ1-2	TRBV5-4	CASSIDRSLYGYTF	TGTGCCAGCAGCATTGACAGGTCCCTCTATGGCTACACCTTC
NA	NA	17	TRBJ1-6	TRBV4-1	CASSQVFRRDEGSPLHF	TGCGCCAGCAGCCAAGTGTTTAGGCGCGATGAGGGTTCACCCCTCCACTTT
NA	TRBD2	19	TRBJ2-3	TRBV4-2	CASSQEGGLAATGADTQYF	TGTGCCAGCAGCCAAGAAGGGGGACTAGCGGCCACTGGGGCAGATACGCAGTATTTT
NA	NA	13	TRBJ1-6	TRBV9	CASSVERSSPLHF	TGTGCCAGCAGCGTAGAGCGGAGTTCACCCCTCCACTTT
NA	TRBD1	16	TRBJ2-7	TRBV11-2	CASSPWRTGTSYEQYF	TGTGCCAGCAGCCCTTGGCGGACAGGGACCTCCTACGAGCAGTACTTC
NA	NA	18	TRBJ1-3	TRBV18	CASSPPNTPQGSGNTIYF	TGTGCCAGCTCACCACCGAATACGCCTCAGGGCTCTGGAAACACCATATATTTT
NA	TRBD1	15	TRBJ1-6	TRBV7-2	CASSFTGQGNSPLHF	TGTGCCAGCAGTTTCACGGGACAGGGGAACTCACCCCTCCACTTT
few	TRBD1	15	TRBJ2-5	TRBV24-1	CATSDPTGAGETQYF	TGTGCCACCAGTGATCCGACAGGGGCTGGGGAGACCCAGTACTTC
many	NA	13	TRBJ1-2	TRBV19	CASSILGSYGYTF	TGTGCCAGTAGTATTTTGGGCTCCTATGGCTACACCTTC
NA	NA	14	TRBJ2-1	TRBV6-5	CASKRGGDSDEQFF	TGTGCCAGCAAAAGAGGGGGAGATAGCGATGAGCAGTTCTTC
NA	NA	15	TRBJ1-5	TRBV19	CASSPGGLNNQPQHF	TGTGCCAGTTCCCCGGGAGGGCTTAACAATCAGCCCCAGCATTTT
once	TRBD2	15	TRBJ2-2	TRBV5-1	CASSWKGEGTGELFF	TGCGCCAGCAGTTGGAAAGGGGAGGGCACCGGGGAGCTGTTTTTT
NA	NA	11	TRBJ2-3	TRBV12-3/TRBV12-4	CASSTLGTQYF	TGTGCCAGCAGTACCCTAGGTACGCAGTATTTT